Following are 8 T cell receptor beta chains from one sample sequenced in a study of T cells in Graves' hyperthyroidism and ophthalmopathy. Regions amplified from RNA transcripts were the TCR beta CDR3 regions. HTBI primers drove first-round RT-PCR of the TCR CDR3. TCRdb processed the multiplex PCR reads anew with MiXCR; each CDR3 protein has one entry. The table shows over 550,000 distinct CDR3 sequences, with 16% occurring only once. The sample consisted of blood. These receptors were obtained from a woman between 18 and 29 years old with Graves' hyperthyroidism.

The rearrangement joins TRBV7-2 to TRBJ2-3; 11 bases are a match to TRBD2. Losses at the gene ends were 2 bases for V and 1 base for J; bases not matched to a gene: 2. The V gene's germline CDR1 is SGHTA and CDR2 FQGNSA. This CDR3 is built from 16 residues. The CDR3 DNA reads as TGTGCCAGCAGCTTAACGACTAGCGGGGGCACAGATACGCAGTATTTT. Encoded protein: CASSLTTSGGTDTQYF.

This chain connects TRBV11-2 to TRBJ2-1, with D uncertain. CDR1 SGHAT and CDR2 FQNNGV come from the germline V gene. Between the trimmed V and J ends, which lost 5 bases and 0 bases, there was a span of 8 bases. The CDR3 extends over 14 amino acids. The CDR3 protein is CASSPYPSYNEQFF. The CDR3 DNA reads TGTGCCAGCAGCCCTTACCCCTCCTACAATGAGCAGTTCTTC.

This clonotype was detected ten times or more. This sequence joins TRBV12-3 or TRBV12-4 and TRBJ1-3; 7 nucleotides match TRBD1. Trimming removed 3 bases from V and 6 bases from J; junction bases left unmatched: 5. This CDR3 spans 14 amino acids. The CDR3 sequence is CASSFGQGENTIYF. The CDR3 DNA follows: TGTGCCAGCAGTTTCGGGCAGGGGGAAAACACCATATATTTT.

This clonotype was counted between two and nine times. The chain uses TRBV6-9 and TRBJ2-2; no clear D. Germline V gene data show CDR1 as MNHGY and CDR2 as SVAAGI. Trimming cost V 4 bases and J 6 bases, with 9 bases left between them. The CDR3 loop spans 13 amino acids. The CDR3 loop is CASSSDTSGELFF. The CDR3 bases are TGTGCCAGCAGTTCTGACACCTCCGGGGAGCTGTTTTTT.

The chain carries TRBV20-1 and TRBJ1-4; no reliable D call. The ends were cut back, 0 bases at V and 8 bases at J, with 4 bases in the middle. Germline assignment: CDR1 DFQATT and CDR2 SNEGSKA (reference sequence). The CDR3 runs 11 residues. The CDR3 loop is CSARDQEKLFF. Written as DNA, the CDR3 is TGCAGTGCTAGAGATCAGGAAAAACTGTTTTTT.

The V and J genes are TRBV18 and TRBJ2-3; no reliable D call. The CDR3 is 15 amino acids. The V and J ends lost 2 bases and 5 bases respectively, with 14 bases between them. In germline, CDR1 is KGHSH, CDR2 LQKENI. This CDR3 reads CASSPFSAAIDTQYF. CDR3 nucleotide sequence: TGTGCCAGCTCACCATTTTCGGCAGCCATAGATACGCAGTATTTT. Full variable domain (outside the CDR3, taken from reference TRBV18 and TRBJ2-3): NAGVMQNPRHLVRRRGQEARLRCSPMKGHSHVYWYRQLPEEGLKFMVYLQKENIIDESGMPKERFSAEFPKEGPSILRIQQVVRGDSAAYFCASSPFSAAIDTQYFGPGTRLTVL.

Details on this clonotype: At one end the junction does not follow the germline gene, possibly because of a read error. V usage is TRBV7-9 and J usage is TRBJ2-1; D remains unclear. The CDR3 spans 13 residues. Germline CDR1 is SEHNR and CDR2 is FQNEAQ (reference sequence). The CDR3 here is CASSLSDYNEQFF. The DNA for the CDR3 is TGTGCCAGCAGCTTATCGGATTACAATGAGCAATTCTTC. The whole variable domain, filled in from reference TRBV7-9 and TRBJ2-1, reads DTGVSQNPRHKITKRGQNVTFRCDPISEHNRLYWYRQTLGQGPEFLTYFQNEAQLEKSRLLSDRFSAERPKGSFSTLEIQRTEQGDSAMYLCASSLSDYNEQFFGPGTRLTVL.

This clonotype has more than one count but fewer than ten. A much larger clone lies a single base off, so this may be a read error. The chain uses TRBV7-2 and TRBJ2-1; 7 positions match TRBD1. The CDR3 runs 17 residues. Germline assignment: CDR1 SGHTA and CDR2 FQGNSA. This CDR3 is CASSPRPPGTDHNDQFF. CDR3 bases: TGTGCCAGCAGCCCCCGTCCTCCTGGGACAGACCACAATGACCAGTTCTTC.